This TCR beta chain was recorded in a study of post-analysis software for immune sequencing data. Study-wide context: The cohort encompassed relapsing-remitting, secondary progressive and progressive-relapsing multiple sclerosis disease courses. General study results and limits: Patients showed TRBV5-6, TRBV5-1 and TRBV20-1 among a handful of TRBV segments more frequent than in controls.

Unique molecular identifiers were carried by the TCR beta cDNA libraries. TCRdb re-called the PCR reads with MiXCR, one entry per CDR3 protein. The sample holds roughly 600,000 distinct CDR3 sequences, around 47% seen once. For this clonotype: Its antigen remains unknown.

This CDR3 is 12 amino acids long. The germline V gene has CDR1 SGHRS and CDR2 YFSETQ. This sequence joins TRBV5-1 and TRBJ2-1, with unresolved D. TRBJ2-7 matches the DNA end more closely, so the J call is doubtful. The specimen sequenced was blood. The sequence came from a girl aged 5-17 years with multiple sclerosis. The CDR3 loop is CASSSVYNEQYF. CDR3 sequence (DNA): TGCGCCAGCAGCTCTGTCTACAATGAGCAGTACTTC.